Presented here are 9 T cell receptor beta chains from one specimen sequenced in a study of post-analysis software for immune sequencing data. Study findings and constraints: Five TRBV segments were more frequent in patients than controls; TRBV5-6, TRBV5-1 and TRBV20-1 belonged to this group.

Incorporated into the TCR beta cDNA libraries were unique molecular identifiers, which served to reduce PCR and sequencing biases. TCRdb ran MiXCR on the PCR reads and lists one entry per CDR3 protein. The data show 650,000 to 850,000 distinct CDR3 sequences, more than 45% seen once. These receptors lack a known antigen. The sample consisted of blood. These TCRs come from a girl between 10 and 17 years old with multiple sclerosis.

A few counts support this clonotype. An end of the junction differs from the germline gene, which may be a read error. The rearrangement joins TRBV20-1 to TRBJ2-5; no definite D call. TRBJ2-7 explains the end of the DNA better; the J call may be wrong. Germline CDR1 DFQATT, CDR2 SNEGSKA (reference sequence). CDR3 length: 13 residues. CDR3 DNA: TGCAGTGCTAGAGGTCCTTTCTCCCACGAGCAGTACTTC. Its translation: CSARGPFSHEQYF.

This chain connects TRBV4-3 to TRBJ2-3; D remains ambiguous. From germline, CDR1 is LGHNA and CDR2 YSLEER. The CDR3 runs to 15 residues. The V and J ends lost 2 bases and 4 bases respectively, with 13 bases between them. As DNA, the CDR3 is TGCGCCAGCAGCCAACAAGCCATTGGTGCAGATACGCAGTATTTT. It encodes CASSQQAIGADTQYF.

This clonotype was detected a few times. CDR3 coding DNA: TGTGCCACCTCTGGAGCGGGAGGCTTCGATGAGCAGTTCTTC. Its translation: CATSGAGGFDEQFF. The chain links TRBV10-3 to TRBJ2-1, with 9 bases fitting TRBD2. Germline loops: CDR1 ENHRY, CDR2 SYGVKD. The CDR3 consists of 14 residues. The trim removed 10 bases at V and 8 bases at J, leaving 12 bases unmatched.

This clonotype showed up just a few times. The chain recombines TRBV12-3 or TRBV12-4 with TRBJ2-4; no reliable D call. The J call could be wrong; TRBJ2-7 is a better fit for the DNA end. This CDR3 is 14 amino acids long. This CDR3 is CASSLDPLGYEQYF. CDR3 DNA sequence: TGTGCCAGCAGTTTAGACCCTCTAGGCTACGAGCAGTACTTC.

V gene TRBV3-1 combines with J gene TRBJ2-1, with D perhaps TRBD2 (6 bases). The CDR3 loop spans 18 amino acids. Trimming removed 0 bases at V and 0 bases at J, with 15 bases between. Germline CDR1 and CDR2: LGHDT and YNNKEL (reference sequence). The CDR3 here is CASSQEGTWRDSYNEQFF. The CDR3 DNA reads TGTGCCAGCAGCCAAGAAGGGACGTGGCGGGACTCCTACAATGAGCAGTTCTTC.

J is TRBJ2-7 and V is TRBV6-2 or TRBV6-3; 7 nucleotides line up with TRBD1. Trimming removed 0 bases from V and 0 bases from J; junction bases left unmatched: 5. The CDR3 length is 16 residues. Germline V gene sequence: CDR1 MNHEY, CDR2 SVGEGT. The CDR3 DNA is TGTGCCAGCAGTTACTCCCCTGACAGGGACTCCTACGAGCAGTACTTC. Its protein product is CASSYSPDRDSYEQYF.

Worth noting for this clonotype: The junction does not match germline at one end; this may be a read error. The chain joins TRBV4-3 to TRBJ2-5, with a tentative D call TRBD1 (5 bases). The closer fit of TRBJ2-7 to the DNA end suggests the J call may be wrong. Germline CDR1 LGHNA, CDR2 YSLEER. CDR3 size: 14 residues. In nucleotides, the CDR3 is TGCGTCAGCAGCCAGGTCCAGGGCCCCTACGAGCAGTACTTC. Translation: CVSSQVQGPYEQYF.

J is TRBJ2-3 and V is TRBV7-6; 10 bases line up with TRBD1. The trim removed 3 bases at V and 4 bases at J, leaving 4 bases unmatched. CDR1 and CDR2 (germline): SGHVS, FNYEAQ. The CDR3 has 15 amino acids. The CDR3 DNA is TGTGCCAGCAGCTTGGGACAGGGGCCGCCAGATACGCAGTATTTT. Amino acids: CASSLGQGPPDTQYF. Variable domain in full (rest from reference TRBV7-6 and TRBJ2-3): GAGVSQSPRYKVTKRGQDVALRCDPISGHVSLYWYRQALGQGPEFLTYFNYEAQQDKSGLPNDRFSAERPEGSISTLTIQRTEQRDSAMYRCASSLGQGPPDTQYFGPGTRLTVL.

This clonotype was observed many times. The chain combines TRBV3-1 with TRBJ1-1; the D is unclear. CDR1 LGHDT and CDR2 YNNKEL come from the germline V gene (reference sequence). The V end lost 4 bases, the J end lost 1 base, and 7 bases lay between the germline ends. This CDR3 spans 13 amino acids. CDR3 protein: CASSPRRNTEAFF. Written as DNA, the CDR3 is TGTGCCAGCAGCCCCAGGAGGAACACTGAAGCTTTCTTT. Combining the CDR3 with reference TRBV3-1 and TRBJ1-1 gives the whole variable domain DTAVSQTPKYLVTQMGNDKSIKCEQNLGHDTMYWYKQDSKKFLKIMFSYNNKELIINETVPNRFSPKSPDKAHLNLHINSLELGDSAVYFCASSPRRNTEAFFGQGTRLTVV.